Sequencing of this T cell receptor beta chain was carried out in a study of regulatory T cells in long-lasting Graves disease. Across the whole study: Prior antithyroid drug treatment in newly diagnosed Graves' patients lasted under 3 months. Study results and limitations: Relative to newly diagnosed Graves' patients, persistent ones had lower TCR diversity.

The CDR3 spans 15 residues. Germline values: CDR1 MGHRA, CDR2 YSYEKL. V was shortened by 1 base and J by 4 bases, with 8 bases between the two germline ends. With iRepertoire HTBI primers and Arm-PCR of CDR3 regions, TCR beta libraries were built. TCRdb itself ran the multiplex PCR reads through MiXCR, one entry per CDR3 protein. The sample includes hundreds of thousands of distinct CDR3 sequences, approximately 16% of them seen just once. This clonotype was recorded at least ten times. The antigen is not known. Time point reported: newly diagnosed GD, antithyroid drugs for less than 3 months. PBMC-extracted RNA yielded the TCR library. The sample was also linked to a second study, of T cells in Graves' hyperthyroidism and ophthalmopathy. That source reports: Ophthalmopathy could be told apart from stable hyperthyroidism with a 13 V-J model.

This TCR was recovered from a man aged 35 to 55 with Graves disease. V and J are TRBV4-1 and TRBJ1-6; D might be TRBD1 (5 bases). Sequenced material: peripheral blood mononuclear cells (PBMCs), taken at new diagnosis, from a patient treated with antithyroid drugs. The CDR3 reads CASSQVRAYNSPLHF. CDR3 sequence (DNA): TGCGCCAGCAGCCAAGTCAGGGCGTATAATTCACCCCTCCACTTT.